This T cell receptor (beta chain) was retrieved from a study of regulatory T cells in long-lasting Graves disease. The germline CDR1 and CDR2 sequences are SGHRS and YFSETQ. After removal of 4 bases from V and 7 bases from J, the junction contained 10 bases not matched to a gene. The CDR3 covers 15 residues. Arm-PCR of CDR3 regions and iRepertoire HTBI primers were used to build TCR beta libraries. TCRdb re-derived calls from the multiplex PCR reads in MiXCR, one entry per CDR3 protein. Of 650,000 to 700,000 distinct CDR3 sequences listed, 30% are singletons. Time point noted: persistent/refractory GD, antithyroid drugs over 5 years with positive TRAb. RNA extracted from PBMCs served as the sequencing template.

The sample was peripheral blood mononuclear cells (PBMCs), taken when the disease was refractory, from a patient treated with antithyroid drugs. The chain uses TRBV5-1 and TRBJ2-2; 7 bases are a match to TRBD2. The TCR sequence derives from a female donor with Graves disease. DNA for the CDR3: TGCGCCAGCAGCACGAGGGGAGGGAAGATCGGGGAGCTGTTTTTT. Protein product: CASSTRGGKIGELFF.